Listed below are T cell receptor beta chains from one sample, sequenced in a study of blood T cell repertoires in COVID-19. Method: immunoSEQ multiplex PCR; TCRdb's copy keeps in-frame clones and lacks some. The table records 150,000 or so clones, around 86% of them present only once. The sequenced material came from peripheral blood. These receptors were taken from a man between 18 and 29 years old with acute or convalescent COVID-19. Each CDR3 is given with its conserved first and last residue. D genes are given only for firm matches. For some rows the clone size is stated as once, few or many, or as a class when expanded; others skip it.

TRBV30,TRBJ2-2,NA,NA,CAWSQKPRYGGELFF,TGTGCCTGGAGCCAAAAGCCTAGGTACGGCGGGGAGCTGTTTTTT
TRBV5-8,TRBJ1-1,NA,TRBD1,CASSERQGMNTEAFF,TGTGCCAGCAGCGAAAGACAGGGAATGAACACTGAAGCTTTCTTT
TRBV6-1,TRBJ1-1,few,NA,CASSERVNTEAFF,TGTGCCAGCAGTGAACGTGTGAACACTGAAGCTTTCTTT
TRBV5-5,TRBJ1-6,NA,NA,CASSPGGGGYNSPLHF,TGTGCCAGCAGCCCGGGGGGCGGGGGGTATAATTCACCCCTCCACTTT
TRBV9,TRBJ1-3,NA,NA,CASSASQVSGNTIYF,TGTGCCAGCAGCGCCTCTCAGGTTTCCGGAAACACCATATATTTT
TRBV7-3,TRBJ2-3,NA,NA,CASSTQAGTSTDTQYF,TGTGCCAGCAGCACTCAAGCCGGGACTAGCACAGATACGCAGTATTTT
TRBV30,TRBJ2-6,NA,TRBD1,CAWCGGQGVIGANVLTF,TGTGCCTGGTGTGGGGGACAGGGGGTAATAGGGGCCAACGTCCTGACTTTC
TRBV30,TRBJ1-5,NA,NA,CAWSLGQRNQPQHF,TGTGCCTGGAGCCTAGGACAGAGAAATCAGCCCCAGCATTTT
TRBV4-2,TRBJ1-5,NA,NA,CASGGVDQPQHF,TGTGCTTCAGGCGGGGTTGATCAGCCCCAGCATTTT
TRBV30,TRBJ1-1,NA,NA,CAWSVHMNTEAFF,TGTGCCTGGAGTGTGCACATGAACACTGAAGCTTTCTTT
TRBV11-2,TRBJ1-5,NA,NA,CASSLGPGEGNQPQHF,TGTGCCAGCAGCTTAGGCCCGGGGGAGGGCAATCAGCCCCAGCATTTT
TRBV2,TRBJ2-1,NA,NA,CASRWAGNPYNEQFF,TGTGCCAGCAGGTGGGCGGGGAATCCTTACAATGAGCAGTTCTTC
TRBV10-1,TRBJ2-1,NA,TRBD1,CASSESGTGPYNEQFF,TGCGCCAGCAGTGAGTCGGGGACAGGACCCTACAATGAGCAGTTCTTC
TRBV2,TRBJ1-2,NA,NA,CASSEAVGTVNYGYTF,TGTGCCAGCAGTGAAGCGGTAGGCACAGTGAACTATGGCTACACCTTC
TRBV2,TRBJ1-2,few,TRBD1,CASSEERGRRHGYTF,TGTGCCAGCAGTGAAGAGAGGGGGCGGCGTCATGGCTACACCTTC
TRBV18,TRBJ2-1,once,TRBD2,CASSPGLAGGWNEQFF,TGTGCCAGCTCACCAGGACTAGCGGGGGGGTGGAATGAGCAGTTCTTC
TRBV5-1,TRBJ2-6,NA,TRBD1,CASSAGQGYGANVLTF,TGCGCCAGCAGCGCAGGACAGGGATATGGGGCCAACGTCCTGACTTTC
TRBV30,TRBJ1-1,NA,NA,CAWRQGGRTEAFF,TGTGCCTGGAGGCAGGGCGGACGCACTGAAGCTTTCTTT
TRBV27,TRBJ1-1,NA,NA,CASSLLGGAVSEAFF,TGTGCCAGCAGTTTATTGGGGGGAGCCGTCTCTGAAGCTTTCTTT
TRBV4-1,TRBJ1-4,NA,TRBD1,CASSQPDRDYEKLFF,TGCGCCAGCAGCCAACCGGACAGGGATTATGAAAAACTGTTTTTT
TRBV10-2,TRBJ2-1,NA,NA,CASGFGGSYNEQFF,TGCGCCAGCGGCTTTGGAGGGTCCTACAATGAGCAGTTCTTC
TRBV2,TRBJ1-2,NA,TRBD1,CASRDRGLLGYTF,TGTGCCAGCAGGGACAGGGGCTTACTAGGCTACACCTTC
TRBV3-1/TRBV3-2,TRBJ2-1,once,NA,CASSQGAPYNEQFF,TGTGCCAGCAGCCAGGGAGCCCCCTACAATGAGCAGTTCTTC
TRBV7-9,TRBJ1-5,NA,TRBD1,CASSRDRGENFGNQPQHF,TGTGCCAGCAGCCGAGACAGGGGGGAGAATTTTGGCAATCAGCCCCAGCATTTT
TRBV18,TRBJ1-3,NA,NA,CASSPRGGSTPGNTIYF,TGTGCCAGCTCACCACGGGGGGGCTCGACCCCTGGAAACACCATATATTTT
TRBV5-1,TRBJ1-3,NA,NA,CASSPWTATSGNTIYF,TGCGCCAGCAGCCCTTGGACAGCAACCTCTGGAAACACCATATATTTT
TRBV27,TRBJ1-1,NA,NA,CASSTGDGWNTEAFF,TGTGCCAGCAGTACTGGAGACGGGTGGAACACTGAAGCTTTCTTT
TRBV5-1,TRBJ1-2,NA,TRBD1,CASSWGQGISNYGYTF,TGCGCCAGCAGCTGGGGACAGGGGATCTCTAACTATGGCTACACCTTC
TRBV5-5,TRBJ1-1,NA,TRBD1,CASSNEQGAETEAFF,TGTGCCAGCAGCAATGAACAGGGGGCGGAGACTGAAGCTTTCTTT
TRBV9,TRBJ2-7,NA,NA,CASSVGFGEQYF,TGTGCCAGCAGCGTCGGTTTTGGCGAGCAGTACTTC
TRBV7-9,TRBJ1-5,NA,NA,CASSEGWDQPQHF,TGTGCCAGCAGCGAGGGATGGGATCAGCCCCAGCATTTT
TRBV19,TRBJ1-1,NA,NA,CASSTKGGLEAFF,TGTGCCAGTAGTACCAAGGGCGGACTTGAAGCTTTCTTT
TRBV3-1/TRBV3-2,TRBJ1-2,NA,TRBD1,CASSQELGRTGASGYTF,TGTGCCAGCAGCCAAGAGCTAGGTCGGACAGGGGCAAGTGGCTACACCTTC
TRBV3-1/TRBV3-2,TRBJ1-2,NA,NA,CASSQDPAGSYGYTF,TGTGCCAGCAGCCAAGATCCCGCGGGGAGCTATGGCTACACCTTC
TRBV7-3,TRBJ1-5,once,NA,CASSLTSEQPQHF,TGTGCCAGCAGCTTAACGAGTGAGCAGCCCCAGCATTTT
TRBV5-8,TRBJ2-3,NA,TRBD1,CASSSQGAWNTDTQYF,TGTGCCAGCAGCTCACAGGGGGCGTGGAACACAGATACGCAGTATTTT
TRBV9,TRBJ1-4,NA,NA,CASSVNHRDGKLFF,TGTGCCAGCAGCGTCAACCACAGGGACGGGAAACTGTTTTTT
TRBV18,TRBJ1-1,NA,NA,CASSHGQENTEAFF,TGTGCCAGCTCCCACGGACAAGAGAACACTGAAGCTTTCTTT
TRBV6-2/TRBV6-3,TRBJ2-5,NA,TRBD2,CASSYLASGTQYF,TGTGCCAGCAGTTACCTGGCTAGCGGGACCCAGTACTTC
TRBV6-5,TRBJ2-1,NA,NA,CASMGEASGNEQFF,TGTGCCAGCATGGGAGAAGCATCAGGCAATGAGCAGTTCTTC
TRBV6-1,TRBJ1-2,NA,TRBD1,CASREAGAITGGKEYYGYTF,TGTGCCAGCAGAGAAGCTGGGGCCATAACAGGGGGCAAAGAATACTATGGCTACACCTTC
TRBV10-2,TRBJ2-1,NA,NA,CASRGGGDSYNEQFF,TGCGCCAGCAGGGGCGGCGGGGACTCCTACAATGAGCAGTTCTTC
TRBV14,TRBJ2-1,NA,TRBD2,CASSRGSGASYNEQFF,TGTGCCAGCAGCAGAGGGAGCGGGGCATCCTACAATGAGCAGTTCTTC
TRBV5-5,TRBJ2-5,NA,TRBD2,CASSRLAGGPGETQYF,TGTGCCAGCAGCAGACTAGCGGGGGGGCCCGGGGAGACCCAGTACTTC
TRBV20-1,TRBJ1-6,NA,NA,CSASVAGYNSPLHF,TGCAGTGCTAGTGTGGCAGGGTATAATTCACCCCTCCACTTT
TRBV6-5,TRBJ1-4,NA,TRBD1,CASRTTQGAEKLFF,TGTGCCAGCAGAACGACTCAGGGGGCGGAAAAACTGTTTTTT
TRBV6-5,TRBJ1-1,NA,NA,CASSYAESGTEAFF,TGTGCCAGCAGTTATGCGGAGTCGGGCACTGAAGCTTTCTTT
TRBV27,TRBJ1-4,NA,NA,CASSLTGILTNEKLFF,TGTGCCAGCAGTTTAACAGGGATTCTAACTAATGAAAAACTGTTTTTT